The T cell receptor beta chain under discussion was sequenced for a study of T-cell memory formation after mild COVID-19 (dated by TCRdb to the early 2020s). Study-level background: Most TCR sequence clusters were specific to one of the two donors. In a couple of donors, T-cell clones that expanded and contracted after mild COVID-19 were followed by sequencing TCRalpha and TCRbeta repertoires longitudinally. Two young, previously healthy adult volunteers made up the cohort, one male and one female.

The run used an Illumina NovaSeq 6000. TCRalpha and TCRbeta cDNA libraries were constructed by 5'RACE with constant-segment primers, with sample barcodes and unique molecular identifiers being introduced. RNA was extracted from every sample with Trizol reagent. Library amplification was performed in two PCR steps, and a second sample barcode and Illumina TruSeq adapters were introduced in the second step. The libraries were sequenced on an Illumina NovaSeq using 2 x 150 bp paired-end reads. Per the authors' processing: Demultiplexing of reads and collapsing into UMI-guided consensus sequences were performed with migec v1.2.7. Using mixcr v2.1.11, the UMI consensuses were aligned to TRA and TRB V and J templates and assembled into clonotypes. Clonotypes were classified as expanded or contracted when called significant by both edgeR and NoisET, with noise models trained on biological replicates. For edgeR calls, the cutoffs were a false discovery rate-adjusted p below 0.01 and a log2 fold-change threshold of 1. PCA with hierarchical clustering of max-normalized trajectories of the 1000 most abundant clonotypes was used as exploratory dynamics analysis. Separately sequenced CD4+ and CD8+ repertoires were used to assign a CD4 or CD8 phenotype to each responding clone. TCRdb trimmed public reads at Q25 via fastp, called clones via MiXCR and kept in-frame beta chains. One record per CDR3 amino acid sequence lists the most common genes and DNA. It is TCRdb's table, rather than the study itself, that gives the V and J calls and clone size. The sample records about 610,000 distinct CDR3 sequences, 17% of which are singletons. The ten largest clones capture approximately 8.1% of the sample.

What the research found in general, with its limitations: The detection of some responding clones in pre-infection memory suggests that pre-existing cross-reactive memory T cells joined the SARS-CoV-2 response. Contracting CD4+ clones appeared mostly in the CM and EM memory subsets, whereas CD8+ clones were enriched in EMRA. SARS-CoV-2 specificity was not confirmed for the second-wave clones peaking on day 37. The study covered only two mild cases, and larger cohorts including severe cases with pre-infection samples were considered necessary. Balanced CD4/CD8 phenotypes were observed for clones contracting from day 15 to 85, whereas a bias towards CD4+ was observed for a second wave of clones expanding from day 15 to 37.

Comment on this clonotype: Its antigen remains undetermined. No base-level quality is on record; no much larger clone is a single base apart.

The CDR3 sequence holds 13 residues, the cysteine and phenylalanine included. The entry retains the CDR3 DNA only, 39 bases that are in frame from base 1. As encoded in the germline V gene, CDR1 is SGHTA while CDR2 is FQGNSA. V lost 5 bases and J lost 16 bases, and the count of bases not matched to a germline gene is 10. PBMCs were isolated by Ficoll-Paque density gradient centrifugation. Sample: PBMCs or a T cell subset sorted from them (not recorded which). The sequence is built from TRBV7-2 and TRBJ2-4, with TRBD1 identical over 11 junction bases. The clonotype comes from an adult woman who had mild COVID-19 (a few samples of this study predate the infection). The sample titles of this study are shuffled in the database, so cell type and time point are left out; the donor was told from shared clones. Here is the DNA: TGTGCCAGCAGCATCCAGGGGACAGGGGGGGTTTACTTC. Its protein product is CASSIQGTGGVYF.